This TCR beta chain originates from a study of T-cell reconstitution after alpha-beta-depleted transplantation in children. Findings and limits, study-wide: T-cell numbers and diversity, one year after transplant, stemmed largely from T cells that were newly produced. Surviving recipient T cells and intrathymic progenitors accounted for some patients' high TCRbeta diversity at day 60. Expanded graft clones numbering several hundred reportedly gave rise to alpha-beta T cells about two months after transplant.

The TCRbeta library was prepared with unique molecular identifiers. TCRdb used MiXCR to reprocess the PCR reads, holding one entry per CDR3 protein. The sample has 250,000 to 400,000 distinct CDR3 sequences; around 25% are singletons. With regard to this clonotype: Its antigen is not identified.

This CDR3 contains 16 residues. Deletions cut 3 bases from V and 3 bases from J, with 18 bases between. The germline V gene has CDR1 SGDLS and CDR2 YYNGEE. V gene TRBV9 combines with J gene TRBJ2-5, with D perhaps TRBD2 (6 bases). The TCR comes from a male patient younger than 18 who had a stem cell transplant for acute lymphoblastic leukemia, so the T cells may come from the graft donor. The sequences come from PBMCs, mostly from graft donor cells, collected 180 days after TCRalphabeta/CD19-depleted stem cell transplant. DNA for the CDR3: TGTGCCAGCAGCGGACCCATGGGGGGAAGGGAAGAGACCCAGTACTTC. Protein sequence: CASSGPMGGREETQYF.